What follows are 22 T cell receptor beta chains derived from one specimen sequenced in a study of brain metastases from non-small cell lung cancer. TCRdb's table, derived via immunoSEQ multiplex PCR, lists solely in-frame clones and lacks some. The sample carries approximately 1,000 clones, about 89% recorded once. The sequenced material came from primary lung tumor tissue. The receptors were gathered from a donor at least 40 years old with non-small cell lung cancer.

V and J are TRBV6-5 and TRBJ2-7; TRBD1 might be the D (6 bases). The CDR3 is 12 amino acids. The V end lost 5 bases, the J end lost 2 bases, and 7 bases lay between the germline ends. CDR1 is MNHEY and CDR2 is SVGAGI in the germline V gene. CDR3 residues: CASSKGAYEQYF. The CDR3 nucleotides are TGTGCCAGCAGTAAGGGGGCCTACGAGCAGTACTTC.

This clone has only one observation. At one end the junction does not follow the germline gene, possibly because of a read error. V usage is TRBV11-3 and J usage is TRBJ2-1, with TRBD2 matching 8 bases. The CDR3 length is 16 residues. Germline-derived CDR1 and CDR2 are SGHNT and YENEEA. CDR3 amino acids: CASSSPWSSGSNKQFF. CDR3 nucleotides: TGTGCCAGCAGCTCCCCATGGTCAAGCGGGAGCAATAAGCAGTTCTTC.

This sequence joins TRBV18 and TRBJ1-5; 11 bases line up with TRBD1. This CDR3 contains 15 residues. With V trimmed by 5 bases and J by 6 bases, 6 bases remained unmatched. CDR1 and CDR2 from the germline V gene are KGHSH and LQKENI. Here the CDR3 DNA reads TGTGCCAGCTCATATGGGACAGGGGGAAGTCAGCCCCAGCATTTT. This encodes CASSYGTGGSQPQHF.

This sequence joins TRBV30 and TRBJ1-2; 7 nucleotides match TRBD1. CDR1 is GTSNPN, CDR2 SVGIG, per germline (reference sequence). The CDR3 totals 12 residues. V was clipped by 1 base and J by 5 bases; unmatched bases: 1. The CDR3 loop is CAWSAQGYGYTF. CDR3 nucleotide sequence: TGTGCCTGGAGTGCACAGGGGTATGGCTACACCTTC.

CDR3: CASSLRGQGNSPLHF. The CDR3 nucleotides read TGTGCCAGCAGCTTAAGGGGACAGGGTAATTCACCCCTCCACTTT. The chain joins TRBV7-3 to TRBJ1-6; 9 nucleotides agree with TRBD1. Trimming removed 1 base from V and 6 bases from J; junction bases left unmatched: 1. Germline V lookup: CDR1 SGHTA, CDR2 FQGTGA. This CDR3 region has 15 residues.

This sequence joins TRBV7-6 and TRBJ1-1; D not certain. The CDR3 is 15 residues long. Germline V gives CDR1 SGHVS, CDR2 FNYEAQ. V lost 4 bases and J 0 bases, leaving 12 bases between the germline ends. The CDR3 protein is CASSWQASMNTEAFF. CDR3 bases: TGTGCCAGCAGCTGGCAGGCCAGTATGAACACTGAAGCTTTCTTT.

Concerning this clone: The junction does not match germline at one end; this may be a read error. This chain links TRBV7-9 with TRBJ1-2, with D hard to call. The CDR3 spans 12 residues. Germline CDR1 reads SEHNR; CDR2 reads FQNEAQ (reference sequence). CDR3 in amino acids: CASSPGEYDYTF. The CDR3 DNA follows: TGTGCCAGCAGCCCCGGGGAATATGACTACACCTTC.

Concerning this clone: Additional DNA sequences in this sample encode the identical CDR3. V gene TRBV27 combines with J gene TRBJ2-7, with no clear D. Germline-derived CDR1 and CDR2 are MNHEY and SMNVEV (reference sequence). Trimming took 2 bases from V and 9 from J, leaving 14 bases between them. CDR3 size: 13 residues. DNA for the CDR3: TGTGCCAGCAGTTTAGGTGTCGAGCGAGGGCAGTACTTC. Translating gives CASSLGVERGQYF.

CDR3 DNA: TGTGCCAGCAGCCGACAGCCGAATCAGCCCCAGCATTTT. Translating it yields CASSRQPNQPQHF. This chain connects TRBV5-8 to TRBJ1-5, with D perhaps TRBD1 (5 bases). Germline assignment: CDR1 SGHTS and CDR2 YDEGEE. The ends were cut back, 4 bases at V and 4 bases at J, with 9 bases in the middle. The CDR3 extends over 13 amino acids.

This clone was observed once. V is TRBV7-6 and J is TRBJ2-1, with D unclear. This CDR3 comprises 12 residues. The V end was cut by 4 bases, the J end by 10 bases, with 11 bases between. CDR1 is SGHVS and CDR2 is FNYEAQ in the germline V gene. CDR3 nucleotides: TGTGCCAGCAGCTCTCGGTTGGCCGAGCAGTTCTTC. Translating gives CASSSRLAEQFF.

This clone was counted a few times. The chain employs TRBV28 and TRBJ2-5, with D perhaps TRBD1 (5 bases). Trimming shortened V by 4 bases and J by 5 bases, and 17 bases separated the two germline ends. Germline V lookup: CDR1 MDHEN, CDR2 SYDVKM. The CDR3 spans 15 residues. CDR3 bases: TGTGCCAGCAGTTCCGGGCAGGGCCTCTTGGAGACCCAGTACTTC. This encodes CASSSGQGLLETQYF.

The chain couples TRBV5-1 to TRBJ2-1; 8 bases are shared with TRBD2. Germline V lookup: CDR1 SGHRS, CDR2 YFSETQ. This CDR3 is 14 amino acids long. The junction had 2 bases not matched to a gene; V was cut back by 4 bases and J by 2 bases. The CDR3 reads CASSTGGAYNEQFF. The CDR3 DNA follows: TGCGCCAGCAGCACCGGGGGGGCCTACAATGAGCAGTTCTTC.

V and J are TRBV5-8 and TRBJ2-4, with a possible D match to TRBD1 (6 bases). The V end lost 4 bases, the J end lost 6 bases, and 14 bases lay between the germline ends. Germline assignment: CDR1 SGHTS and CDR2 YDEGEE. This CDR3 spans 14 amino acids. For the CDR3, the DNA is TGTGCCAGCAGCCAGGGGCGTAGTGGAAACATTCAGTACTTC. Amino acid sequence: CASSQGRSGNIQYF. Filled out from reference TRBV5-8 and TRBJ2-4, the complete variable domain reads EAGVTQSPTHLIKTRGQQATLRCSPISGHTSVYWYQQALGLGLQFLLWYDEGEERNRGNFPPRFSGRQFPNYSSELNVNALELEDSALYLCASSQGRSGNIQYFGAGTRLSVL.

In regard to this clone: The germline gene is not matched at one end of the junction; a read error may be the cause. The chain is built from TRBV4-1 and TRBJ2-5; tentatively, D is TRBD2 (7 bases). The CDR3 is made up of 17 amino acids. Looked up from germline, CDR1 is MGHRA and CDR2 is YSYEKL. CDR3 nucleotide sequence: TGCGTCAGCAGCCAAGATTCGGGGGCGGGGGTAGGGGAGACCCAGTACTTC. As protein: CVSSQDSGAGVGETQYF.

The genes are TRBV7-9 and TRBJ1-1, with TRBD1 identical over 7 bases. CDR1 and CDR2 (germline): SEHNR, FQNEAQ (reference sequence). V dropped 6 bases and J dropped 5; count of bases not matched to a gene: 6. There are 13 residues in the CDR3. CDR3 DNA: TGTGCCAGCAGGGAGACAGGGAATACTGAAGCTTTCTTT. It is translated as CASRETGNTEAFF.

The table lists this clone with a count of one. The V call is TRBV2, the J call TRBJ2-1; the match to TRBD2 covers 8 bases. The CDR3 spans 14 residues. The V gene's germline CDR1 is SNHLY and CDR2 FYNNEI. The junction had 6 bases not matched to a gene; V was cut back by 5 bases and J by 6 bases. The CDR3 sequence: CASSQRAGANEQFF. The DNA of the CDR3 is TGTGCCAGCAGTCAGAGAGCGGGAGCCAATGAGCAGTTCTTC.

The CDR3 nucleotides are TGCGCCAGCAGCCCTGCGGGCGGACGTACTGGGGCCAACGTCCTGACTTTC. Protein sequence: CASSPAGGRTGANVLTF. This chain joins TRBV5-1 and TRBJ2-6; tentatively, D is TRBD2 (5 bases). Deletions cut 4 bases from V and 2 bases from J, with 16 bases between. The CDR3 sequence is 17 residues long. Germline lookup yields CDR1 SGHRS and CDR2 YFSETQ.

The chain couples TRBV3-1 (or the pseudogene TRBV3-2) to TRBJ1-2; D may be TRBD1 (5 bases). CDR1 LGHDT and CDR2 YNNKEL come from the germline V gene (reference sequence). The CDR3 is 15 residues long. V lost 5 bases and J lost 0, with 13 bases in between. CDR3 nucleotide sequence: TGTGCCAGCAGCAACTGGCAGGGCGCTAACTATGGCTACACCTTC. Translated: CASSNWQGANYGYTF.

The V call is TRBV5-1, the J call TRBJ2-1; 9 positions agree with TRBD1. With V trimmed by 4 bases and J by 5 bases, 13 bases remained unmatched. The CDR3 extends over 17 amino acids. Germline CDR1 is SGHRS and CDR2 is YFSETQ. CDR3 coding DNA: TGCGCCAGCAGCCGGAAGACCACAGGGGGCCCCAACAATGAGCAGTTCTTC. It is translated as CASSRKTTGGPNNEQFF.

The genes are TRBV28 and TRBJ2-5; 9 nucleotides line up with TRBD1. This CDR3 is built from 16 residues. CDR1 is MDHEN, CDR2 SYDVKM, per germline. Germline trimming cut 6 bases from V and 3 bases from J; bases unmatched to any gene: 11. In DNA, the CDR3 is TGTGCCAGCAGCCTCCGGGACAGGGTATTCAAAGAGACCCAGTACTTC. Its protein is CASSLRDRVFKETQYF. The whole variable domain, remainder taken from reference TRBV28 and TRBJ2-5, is DVKVTQSSRYLVKRTGEKVFLECVQDMDHENMFWYRQDPGLGLRLIYFSYDVKMKEKGDIPEGYSVSREKKERFSLILESASTNQTSMYLCASSLRDRVFKETQYFGPGTRLLVL.

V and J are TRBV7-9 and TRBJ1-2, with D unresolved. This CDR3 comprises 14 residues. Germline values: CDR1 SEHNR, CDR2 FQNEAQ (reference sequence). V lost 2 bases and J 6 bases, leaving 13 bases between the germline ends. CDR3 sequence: CASSLPGEVNGYTF. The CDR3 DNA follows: TGTGCCAGCAGCTTACCTGGGGAGGTCAATGGCTACACCTTC.

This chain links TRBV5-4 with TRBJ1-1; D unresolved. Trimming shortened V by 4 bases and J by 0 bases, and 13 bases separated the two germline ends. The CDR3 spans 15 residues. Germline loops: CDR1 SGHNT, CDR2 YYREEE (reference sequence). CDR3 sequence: CASSPTPGMNTEAFF. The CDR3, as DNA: TGTGCCAGCAGCCCTACTCCAGGTATGAACACTGAAGCTTTCTTT.